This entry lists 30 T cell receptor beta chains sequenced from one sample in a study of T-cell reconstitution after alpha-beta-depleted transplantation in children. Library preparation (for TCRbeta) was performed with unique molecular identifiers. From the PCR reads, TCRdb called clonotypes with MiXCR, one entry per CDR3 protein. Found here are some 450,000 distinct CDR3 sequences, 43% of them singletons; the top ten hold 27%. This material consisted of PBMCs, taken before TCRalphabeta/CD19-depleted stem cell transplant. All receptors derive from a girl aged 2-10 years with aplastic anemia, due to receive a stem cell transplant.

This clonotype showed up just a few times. The CDR3 bases are TGCAGCGTTGGAGTTAGCGGGTTTCAAACGTACCAAGAGACCCAGTACTTC. This gives the protein CSVGVSGFQTYQETQYF. The chain is built from TRBV29-1 and TRBJ2-5; 7 nucleotides align to TRBD2. The CDR3 runs 17 residues. Germline V gene lookup returns CDR1 SQVTM and CDR2 ANQGSEA. Trimming cost V 4 bases and J 0 bases; bases outside gene matches: 14.

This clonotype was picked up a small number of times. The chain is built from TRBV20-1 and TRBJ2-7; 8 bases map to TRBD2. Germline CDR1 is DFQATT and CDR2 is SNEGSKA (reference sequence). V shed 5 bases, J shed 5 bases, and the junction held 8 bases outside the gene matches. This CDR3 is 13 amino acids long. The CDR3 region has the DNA TGCAGTGCTTCTAAGCGGGAGTCCCACGAGCAGTACTTC. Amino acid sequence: CSASKRESHEQYF.

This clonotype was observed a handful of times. The CDR3 loop reads CASRRGQVSYEQYF. CDR3 DNA sequence: TGTGCCAGCAGAAGAGGACAGGTCTCCTACGAGCAGTACTTC. The V call is TRBV5-5, the J call TRBJ2-7, with TRBD1 matching 7 bases. Germline CDR1 reads SGHKS; CDR2 reads YYEKEE (reference sequence). J was trimmed by 0 bases and V by 5 bases; bases with no gene match: 5. The length of the CDR3 is 14 residues.

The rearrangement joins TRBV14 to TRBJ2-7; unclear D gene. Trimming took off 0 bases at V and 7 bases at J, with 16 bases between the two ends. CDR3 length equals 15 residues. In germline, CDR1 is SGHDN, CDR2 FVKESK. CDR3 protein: CASSQDPYNLWEQYF. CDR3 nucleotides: TGTGCCAGCAGCCAAGACCCTTATAACCTTTGGGAGCAGTACTTC.

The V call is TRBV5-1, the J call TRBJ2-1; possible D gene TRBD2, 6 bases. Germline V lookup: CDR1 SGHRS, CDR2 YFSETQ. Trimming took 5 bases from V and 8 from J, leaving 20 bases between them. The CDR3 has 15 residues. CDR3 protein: CASSPLGRGGDEQFF. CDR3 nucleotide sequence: TGCGCCAGCAGTCCTCTTGGACGCGGAGGGGATGAGCAGTTCTTC. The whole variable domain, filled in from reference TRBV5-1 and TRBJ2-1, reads KAGVTQTPRYLIKTRGQQVTLSCSPISGHRSVSWYQQTPGQGLQFLFEYFSETQRNKGNFPGRFSGRQFSNSRSEMNVSTLELGDSALYLCASSPLGRGGDEQFFGPGTRLTVL.

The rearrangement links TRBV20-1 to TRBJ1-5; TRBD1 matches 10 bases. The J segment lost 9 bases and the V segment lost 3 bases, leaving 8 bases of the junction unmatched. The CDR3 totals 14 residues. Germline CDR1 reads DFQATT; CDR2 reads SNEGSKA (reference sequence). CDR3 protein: CSASPGQGLLPQHF. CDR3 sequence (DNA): TGCAGTGCTAGCCCGGGACAGGGGTTGTTGCCCCAGCATTTT.

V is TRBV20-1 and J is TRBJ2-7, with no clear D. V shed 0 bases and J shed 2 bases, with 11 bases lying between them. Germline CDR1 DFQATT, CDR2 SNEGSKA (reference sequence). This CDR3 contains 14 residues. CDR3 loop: CSARDPDRTYEQYF. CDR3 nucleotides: TGCAGTGCTAGAGATCCGGACCGAACCTACGAGCAGTACTTC.

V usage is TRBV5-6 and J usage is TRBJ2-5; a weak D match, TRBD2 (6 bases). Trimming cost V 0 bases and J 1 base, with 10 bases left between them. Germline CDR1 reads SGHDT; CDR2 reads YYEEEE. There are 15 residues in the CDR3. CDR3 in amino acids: CASSLGGTPQETQYF. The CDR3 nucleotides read TGTGCCAGCAGCTTGGGGGGGACTCCCCAAGAGACCCAGTACTTC. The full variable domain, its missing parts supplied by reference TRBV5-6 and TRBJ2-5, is DAGVTQSPTHLIKTRGQQVTLRCSPKSGHDTVSWYQQALGQGPQFIFQYYEEEERQRGNFPDRFSGHQFPNYSSELNVNALLLGDSALYLCASSLGGTPQETQYFGPGTRLLVL.

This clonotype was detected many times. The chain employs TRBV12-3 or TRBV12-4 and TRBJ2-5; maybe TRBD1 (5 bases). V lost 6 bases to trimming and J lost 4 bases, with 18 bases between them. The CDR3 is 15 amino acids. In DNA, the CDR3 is TGTGCCAGCAGCCCCATAGCCAGGGTCGGAGAGACCCAGTACTTC. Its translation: CASSPIARVGETQYF.

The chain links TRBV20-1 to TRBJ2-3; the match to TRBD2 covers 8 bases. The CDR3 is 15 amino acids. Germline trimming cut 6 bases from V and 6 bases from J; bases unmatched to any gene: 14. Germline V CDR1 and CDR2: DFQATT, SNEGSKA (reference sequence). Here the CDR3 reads CSATAGGPGGDTQYF. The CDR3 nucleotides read TGCAGTGCAACCGCGGGGGGCCCCGGGGGTGATACGCAGTATTTT.

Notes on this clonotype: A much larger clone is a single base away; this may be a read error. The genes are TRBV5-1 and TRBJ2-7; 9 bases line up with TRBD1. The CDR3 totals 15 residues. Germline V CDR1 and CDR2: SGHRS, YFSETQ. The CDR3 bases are TGCGCCAGCAGCCCCTACAGGGGGCCCATCTACGAGCAGCACTTC. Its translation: CASSPYRGPIYEQHF.

The CDR3 spells CASSSAKGLYNEQFF. CDR3 nucleotides: TGTGCCAGCAGCTCTGCTAAGGGACTATACAATGAGCAGTTCTTC. J is TRBJ2-1 and V is TRBV7-9, with TRBD2 identical over 7 bases. CDR1 SEHNR and CDR2 FQNEAQ come from the germline V gene (reference sequence). Trimming at V came to 4 bases and at J to 4 bases, leaving 7 bases not matched to a gene. This CDR3 region has 15 residues.

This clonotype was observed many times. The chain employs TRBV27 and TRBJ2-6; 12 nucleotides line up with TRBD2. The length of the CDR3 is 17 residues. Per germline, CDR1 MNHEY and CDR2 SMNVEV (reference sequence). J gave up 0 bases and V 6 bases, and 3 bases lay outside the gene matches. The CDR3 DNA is TGTGCCAGCAGCAGGACTAGCGGGGTCTCTGGGGCCAACGTCCTGACTTTC. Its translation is CASSRTSGVSGANVLTF.

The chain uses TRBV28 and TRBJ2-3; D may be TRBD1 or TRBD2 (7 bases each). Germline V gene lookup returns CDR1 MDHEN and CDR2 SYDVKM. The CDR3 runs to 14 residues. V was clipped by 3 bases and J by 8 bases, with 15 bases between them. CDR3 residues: CASSLGRGRGTQYF. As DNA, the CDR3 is TGTGCCAGCAGTTTGGGCAGGGGGAGGGGTACGCAGTATTTT.

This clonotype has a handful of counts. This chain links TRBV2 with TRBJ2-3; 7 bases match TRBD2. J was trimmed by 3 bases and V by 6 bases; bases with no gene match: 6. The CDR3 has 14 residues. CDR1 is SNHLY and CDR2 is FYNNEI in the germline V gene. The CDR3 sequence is CASRRRGRTDTQYF. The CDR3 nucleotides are TGTGCCAGCAGGCGGCGCGGGAGAACAGATACGCAGTATTTT.

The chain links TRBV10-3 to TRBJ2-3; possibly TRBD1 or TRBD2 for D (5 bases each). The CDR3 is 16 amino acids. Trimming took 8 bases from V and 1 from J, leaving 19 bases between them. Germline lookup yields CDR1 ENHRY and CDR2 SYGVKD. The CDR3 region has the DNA TGTGCCATCCAAGAGAAAAGTAGGGACGGCACAGATACGCAGTATTTT. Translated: CAIQEKSRDGTDTQYF.

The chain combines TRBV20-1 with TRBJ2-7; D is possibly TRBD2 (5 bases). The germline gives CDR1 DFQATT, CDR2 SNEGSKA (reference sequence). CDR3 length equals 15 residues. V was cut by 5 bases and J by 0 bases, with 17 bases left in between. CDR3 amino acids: CSAREPGSLSYEQYF. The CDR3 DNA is TGCAGTGCTCGGGAACCAGGAAGCCTCTCCTACGAGCAGTACTTC.

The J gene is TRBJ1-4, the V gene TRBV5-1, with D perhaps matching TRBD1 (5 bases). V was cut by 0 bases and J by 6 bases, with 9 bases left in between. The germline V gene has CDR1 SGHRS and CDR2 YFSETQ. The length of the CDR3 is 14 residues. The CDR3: CASSLGGADEKLFF. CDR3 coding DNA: TGCGCCAGCAGCTTGGGAGGGGCGGATGAAAAACTGTTTTTT.

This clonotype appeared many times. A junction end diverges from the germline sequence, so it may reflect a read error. CDR3 DNA: TGTGCCACCAGTCGGGGGAGTTACACAGATACGCAGTATTTT. This translates into CATSRGSYTDTQYF. The rearrangement uses TRBV6-1 and TRBJ2-3; D may be TRBD2 (6 bases). The CDR3 has 14 amino acids. Germline loops: CDR1 MNHNS, CDR2 SASEGT.

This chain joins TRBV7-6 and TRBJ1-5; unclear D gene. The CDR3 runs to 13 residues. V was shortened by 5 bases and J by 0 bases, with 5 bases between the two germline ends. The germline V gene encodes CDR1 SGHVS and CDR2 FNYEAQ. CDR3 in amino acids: CASSRISNQPQHF. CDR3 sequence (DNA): TGTGCCAGCAGCCGTATTAGCAATCAGCCCCAGCATTTT.

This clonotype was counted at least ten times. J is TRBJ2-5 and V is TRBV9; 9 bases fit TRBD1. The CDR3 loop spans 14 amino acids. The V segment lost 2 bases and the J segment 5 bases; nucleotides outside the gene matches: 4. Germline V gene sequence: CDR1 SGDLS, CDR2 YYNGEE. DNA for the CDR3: TGTGCCAGCAGCGTCGCAGGGACAGGGGAGACCCAGTACTTC. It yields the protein CASSVAGTGETQYF.

CDR3 amino acids: CATNNFYYSGDTQYF. The CDR3 coding sequence is TGTGCCACCAATAACTTTTACTACTCAGGAGATACGCAGTATTTT. The genes are TRBV15 and TRBJ2-3; D is uncertain. The CDR3 runs to 15 residues. Per the germline V gene, CDR1 is LNHNV and CDR2 is YYDKDF (reference sequence). V lost 7 bases to trimming and J lost 5 bases, with 19 bases between them.

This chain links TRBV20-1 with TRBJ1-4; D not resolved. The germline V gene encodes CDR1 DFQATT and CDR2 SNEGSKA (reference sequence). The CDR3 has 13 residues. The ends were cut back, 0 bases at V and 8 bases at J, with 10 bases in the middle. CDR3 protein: CSARDLGREKLFF. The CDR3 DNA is TGCAGTGCTAGAGATTTGGGCAGGGAAAAACTGTTTTTT.

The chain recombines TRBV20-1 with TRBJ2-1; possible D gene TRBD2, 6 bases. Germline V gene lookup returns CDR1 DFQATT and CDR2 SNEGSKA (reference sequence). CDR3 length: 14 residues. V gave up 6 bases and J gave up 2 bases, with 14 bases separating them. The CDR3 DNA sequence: TGCAGTGCCGCCCTCCGACTAGCCTACAATGAGCAGTTCTTC. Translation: CSAALRLAYNEQFF.

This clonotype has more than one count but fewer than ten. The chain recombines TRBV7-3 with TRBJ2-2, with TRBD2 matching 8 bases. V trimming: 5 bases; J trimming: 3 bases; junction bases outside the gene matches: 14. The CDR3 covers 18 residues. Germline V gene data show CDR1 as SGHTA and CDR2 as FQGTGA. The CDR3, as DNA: TGTGCCAGCAGCCCTAAAGTCGGGAGGGCCGCCGACACCGGGGAGCTGTTTTTT. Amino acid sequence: CASSPKVGRAADTGELFF.

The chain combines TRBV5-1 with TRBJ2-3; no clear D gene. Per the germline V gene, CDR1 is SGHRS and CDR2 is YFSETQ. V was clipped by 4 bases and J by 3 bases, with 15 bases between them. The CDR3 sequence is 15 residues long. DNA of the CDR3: TGCGCCAGCAGCATAAACACGGTTGGGACAGATACGCAGTATTTT. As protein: CASSINTVGTDTQYF. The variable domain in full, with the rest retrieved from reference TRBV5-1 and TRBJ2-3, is KAGVTQTPRYLIKTRGQQVTLSCSPISGHRSVSWYQQTPGQGLQFLFEYFSETQRNKGNFPGRFSGRQFSNSRSEMNVSTLELGDSALYLCASSINTVGTDTQYFGPGTRLTVL.

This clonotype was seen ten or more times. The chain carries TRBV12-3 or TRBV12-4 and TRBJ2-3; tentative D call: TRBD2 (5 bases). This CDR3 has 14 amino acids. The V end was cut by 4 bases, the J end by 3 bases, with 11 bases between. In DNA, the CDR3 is TGTGCCAGCAGTTCCCGGACGGGGACAGATACGCAGTATTTT. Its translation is CASSSRTGTDTQYF.

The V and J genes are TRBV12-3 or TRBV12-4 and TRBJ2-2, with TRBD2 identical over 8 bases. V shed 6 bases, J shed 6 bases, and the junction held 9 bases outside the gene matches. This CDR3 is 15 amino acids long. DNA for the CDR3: TGTGCCAGCAGGCCGGGCGGGGGGTTCGCCGGGGAGCTGTTTTTT. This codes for CASRPGGGFAGELFF.

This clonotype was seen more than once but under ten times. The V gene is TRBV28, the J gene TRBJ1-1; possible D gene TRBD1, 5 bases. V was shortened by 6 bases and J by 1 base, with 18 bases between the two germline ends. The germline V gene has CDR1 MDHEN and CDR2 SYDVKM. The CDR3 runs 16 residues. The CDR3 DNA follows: TGTGCCAGCAGGGGTGTTCTAGGGGCCGGGAACACTGAAGCTTTCTTT. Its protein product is CASRGVLGAGNTEAFF. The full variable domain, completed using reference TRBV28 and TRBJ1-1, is DVKVTQSSRYLVKRTGEKVFLECVQDMDHENMFWYRQDPGLGLRLIYFSYDVKMKEKGDIPEGYSVSREKKERFSLILESASTNQTSMYLCASRGVLGAGNTEAFFGQGTRLTVV.

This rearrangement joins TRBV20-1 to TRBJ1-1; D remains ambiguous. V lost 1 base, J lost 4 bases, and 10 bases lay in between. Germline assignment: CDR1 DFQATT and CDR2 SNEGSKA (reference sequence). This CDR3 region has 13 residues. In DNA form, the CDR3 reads TGCAGTGCTAGAGGGCCGTTCCCCACTGAAGCTTTCTTT. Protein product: CSARGPFPTEAFF.